The present T cell receptor (beta chain) was sequenced within a study of vaccination effects on CD4 cells after COVID-19. Background on the study: Each participant was given two doses of one vaccine (BNT162b2 or mRNA-1273). General observations from the study: Substantial clonal contraction characterized both infection- and vaccine-induced clones late after vaccination.

TCRdb's copy holds only in-frame clones and misses some; the assay was immunoSEQ multiplex PCR. In the table there are tens of thousands of clones, roughly 68% of which are singletons. Using viral peptide pools, the ViraFEST assay grew out antigen-specific CD4+ T cells prior to sequencing. Investigators separated out CD4+ T cells once 9 to 11 days of culture had passed. Vaccinated participants had no history of SARS-CoV-2 infection and tested negative for nucleocapsid antibodies. Cultures received IL-2 medium that replaced half the medium on days 3 and 7. Comment on this clone: Antigen unknown.

V lost 6 bases and J 0 bases, leaving 8 bases between the germline ends. Germline V gives CDR1 MNHEY, CDR2 SVGAGI. The CDR3 sequence is 13 residues long. V gene TRBV6-5 combines with J gene TRBJ1-2; weak D call: TRBD1 (5 bases). Sequencing used CD4+ T cells from PBMCs cultured with HCoV-NL63 spike peptides, obtained before COVID-19 vaccination. The sequence was obtained from a human donor who received a COVID-19 vaccine. The CDR3 DNA sequence: TGTGCCAGCAGACCGACAGCTAACTATGGCTACACCTTC. This codes for CASRPTANYGYTF.